This entry describes one T cell receptor beta chain. The source of the sample is a study of blood T cell repertoires in COVID-19. Study details: Sources were T cells, B-cell-depleted T cells, or PBMCs; the material itself was cDNA or gDNA.

Authors' data handling: Using reference gene primer amplification, nucleated cell counts were estimated. TCRdb's copy holds only in-frame clones and misses some; the assay was immunoSEQ multiplex PCR. V and J calls and clone size follow that table, whereas D and trimming were derived from the DNA. In the table there are over 80,000 clones, 86% of which are singletons. Between the trimmed V and J ends, which lost 3 bases and 6 bases, there was a span of 16 bases. The length of the CDR3 is 15 residues. Germline V gene sequence: CDR1 SGHNT, CDR2 YYREEE (reference sequence). The sequence derives from an elderly man with active or convalescent COVID-19. The material sequenced was peripheral blood. The genes are TRBV5-4 and TRBJ2-1, with TRBD1 as a possible D gene (5 bases). The CDR3 region has the DNA TGTGCCAGCAGCTCGGGCCAGGACATAGGCAATGAGCAGTTCTTC. Its protein is CASSSGQDIGNEQFF.